The clone carrying this T cell receptor (beta chain) was detected a few times. Its antigen is unidentified. This CDR3 has 16 amino acids. Germline loops: CDR1 SGHTA, CDR2 FQGNSA. V shed 5 bases and J 5 bases; nucleotides not matched to a gene: 8. These data belong to a study of radiation and T cells in renal cell carcinoma. In the study overall: Nephrectomy followed 15 Gy stereotactic body radiation by 4 weeks.

Time point here: baseline pretreatment blood. Treatment reported: 15 Gy SBRT to primary tumor, nephrectomy 4 weeks later. This renal cell carcinoma was of the clear cell type. Libraries were prepared by immunoSEQ multiplex PCR; TCRdb keeps only in-frame clonotypes and omits some of them. The data contain about 59,000 clones, roughly 79% of them seen just once; the ten biggest clones take up 6% to 8%. Study-wide points: Without pretreatment biopsies, baseline tumor clonotype presence was undetermined. In blood, top tumor clones expanded by 2 weeks, shrinking by 4.

The sequence came from a man aged 55-75 years with renal cell carcinoma. The chain has TRBV7-2 and TRBJ2-5, with 13 bases that match TRBD2. The sample here was blood, taken from a patient whose treatment included radiotherapy and nephrectomy. The CDR3 sequence is CASSPPGLAGTETQYF. CDR3 DNA sequence: TGTGCCAGCAGCCCCCCGGGACTAGCGGGGACCGAGACCCAGTACTTC.